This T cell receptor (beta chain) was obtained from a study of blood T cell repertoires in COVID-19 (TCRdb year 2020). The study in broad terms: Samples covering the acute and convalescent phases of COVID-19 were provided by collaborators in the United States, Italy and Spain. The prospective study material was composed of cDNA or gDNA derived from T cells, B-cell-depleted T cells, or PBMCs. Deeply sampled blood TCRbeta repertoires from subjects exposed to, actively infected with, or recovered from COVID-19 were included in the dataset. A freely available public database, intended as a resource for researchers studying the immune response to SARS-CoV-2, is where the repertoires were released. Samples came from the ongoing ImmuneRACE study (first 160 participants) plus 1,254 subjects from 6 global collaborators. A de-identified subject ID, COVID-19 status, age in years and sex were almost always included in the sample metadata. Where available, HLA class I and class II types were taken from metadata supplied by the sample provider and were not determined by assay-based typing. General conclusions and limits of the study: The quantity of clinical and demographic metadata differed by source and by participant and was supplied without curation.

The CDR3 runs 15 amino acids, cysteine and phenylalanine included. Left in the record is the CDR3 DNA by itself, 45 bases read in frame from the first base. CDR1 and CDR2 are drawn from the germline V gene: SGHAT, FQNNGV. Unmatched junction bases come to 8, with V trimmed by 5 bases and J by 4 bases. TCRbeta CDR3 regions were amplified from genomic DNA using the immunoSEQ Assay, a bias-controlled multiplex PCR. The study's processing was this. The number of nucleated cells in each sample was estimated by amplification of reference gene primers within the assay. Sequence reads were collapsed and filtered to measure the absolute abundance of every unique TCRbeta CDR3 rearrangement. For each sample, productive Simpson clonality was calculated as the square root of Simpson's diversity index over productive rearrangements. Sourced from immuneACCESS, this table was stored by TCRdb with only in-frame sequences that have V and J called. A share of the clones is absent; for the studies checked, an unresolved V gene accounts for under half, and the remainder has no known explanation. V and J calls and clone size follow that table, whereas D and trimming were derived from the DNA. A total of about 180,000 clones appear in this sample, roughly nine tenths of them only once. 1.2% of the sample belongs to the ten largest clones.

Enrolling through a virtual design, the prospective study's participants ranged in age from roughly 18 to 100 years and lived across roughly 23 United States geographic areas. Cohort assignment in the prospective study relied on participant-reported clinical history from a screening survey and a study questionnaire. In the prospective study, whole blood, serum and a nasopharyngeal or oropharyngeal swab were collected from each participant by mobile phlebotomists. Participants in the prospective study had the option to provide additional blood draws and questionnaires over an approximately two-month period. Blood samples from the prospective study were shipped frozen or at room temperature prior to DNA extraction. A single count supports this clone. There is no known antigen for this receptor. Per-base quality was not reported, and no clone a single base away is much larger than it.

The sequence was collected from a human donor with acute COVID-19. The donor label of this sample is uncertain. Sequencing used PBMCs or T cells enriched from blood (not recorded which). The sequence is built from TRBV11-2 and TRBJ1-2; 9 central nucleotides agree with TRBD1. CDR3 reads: CASSPRQGGPYGYTF. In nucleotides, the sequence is TGTGCCAGCAGCCCTCGACAGGGGGGACCCTATGGCTACACCTTC.